This TCR beta chain emerged from a study of blood T cells in healthy people across ages. This CDR3 has 13 residues. Germline lookup yields CDR1 MNHEY and CDR2 SVGEGT. Trimming left V 0 bases short and J 5 bases short, with 7 bases between. Peripheral blood samples of roughly 9.8 milliliters were drawn from each donor. Whole-study results and caveats: Donors of long life had a larger count of naive CD4+ cells and greater diversity than aged donors.

Together with a sample-barcoded 5' primer, a J-beta primer mix was included in a second PCR lasting about 7 to 12 cycles. Each single sample gave us at least 2.5 million CDR3-containing paired-end reads. Each CDR3 protein is one row after TCRdb ran MiXCR on the 5' RACE reads. The sample has around 690,000 distinct CDR3 sequences, roughly 53% seen once. This clonotype was picked up a small number of times. Its matching antigen is unknown. The sequence came from a man in his 60s in good health. Sequencing was performed on blood. V gene TRBV6-2 or TRBV6-3 combines with J gene TRBJ2-5; D unresolved. The DNA for the CDR3 is TGTGCCAGCAGTTACTCAGCCGGGGAGACCCAGTACTTC. Its translation: CASSYSAGETQYF.